These 5 T cell receptor beta chains came from one sample sequenced in a study of T cell repertoires in cytomegalovirus infection. A single record per CDR3 protein comes from TCRdb applying MiXCR to the reads. The sample includes about 530,000 distinct CDR3 sequences, approximately 26% of them seen just once. Sequenced material: PBMCs. Every receptor here comes from a human donor in good health (CMV status not recorded). Some clones in this sample may be carry-over from other donors' samples.

This clonotype was seen many times. V usage is TRBV7-2 and J usage is TRBJ1-2; TRBD1 matches at 8 bases. After removal of 5 bases from V and 6 bases from J, the junction contained 11 bases not matched to a gene. Germline V gene data show CDR1 as SGHTA and CDR2 as FQGNSA. The CDR3 is 15 residues long. The CDR3 nucleotides are TGTGCCAGCAGCACAGACCCGACAGGGGTCAATGGCTACACCTTC. Its translation: CASSTDPTGVNGYTF. The variable domain in full, with the rest retrieved from reference TRBV7-2 and TRBJ1-2, is GAGVSQSPSNKVTEKGKDVELRCDPISGHTALYWYRQSLGQGLEFLIYFQGNSAPDKSGLPSDRFSAERTGGSVSTLTIQRTQQEDSAVYLCASSTDPTGVNGYTFGSGTRLTVV.

This clonotype was counted between two and nine times. The V and J genes are TRBV12-3 or TRBV12-4 and TRBJ1-3, with 7 bases matching TRBD1. The CDR3 covers 14 residues. With V trimmed by 5 bases and J by 5 bases, 6 bases remained unmatched. The CDR3 DNA reads as TGTGCCAGCAGTGGGGACAGCGGTAGAAACACCATATATTTT. Amino acid sequence: CASSGDSGRNTIYF.

Many counts were recorded for this clonotype. The V and J genes are TRBV7-9 and TRBJ1-5; no clear D. This CDR3 is built from 15 residues. V shed 2 bases and J shed 0 bases, with 8 bases lying between them. Germline lookup yields CDR1 SEHNR and CDR2 FQNEAQ (reference sequence). In nucleotides, the CDR3 is TGTGCCAGCAGCTTATTAGGTAATAGCAATCAGCCCCAGCATTTT. Translated, it gives CASSLLGNSNQPQHF.

This clonotype was detected ten times or more. V usage is TRBV2 and J usage is TRBJ2-3; D might be TRBD2 (5 bases). The V end lost 7 bases, the J end lost 0 bases, and 14 bases lay between the germline ends. This CDR3 spans 15 amino acids. From germline, CDR1 is SNHLY and CDR2 FYNNEI. This chain's CDR3 is CASTDSSRSTDTQYF. DNA of the CDR3: TGTGCCAGCACCGACTCTAGCAGGAGCACAGATACGCAGTATTTT.

This clonotype was found many times. The chain uses TRBV19 and TRBJ1-1, with 7 bases lining up with TRBD1. J lost 6 bases, V lost 9 bases, and 7 bases had no gene match. The CDR3 runs 12 residues. Per the germline V gene, CDR1 is LNHDA and CDR2 is SQIVND (reference sequence). The CDR3 nucleotides are TGTGCCAGCAGCCCCGGGACAGCTGAAGCTTTCTTT. Amino acid sequence: CASSPGTAEAFF.